This T cell receptor beta chain was captured by sequencing in a study of PD-1 blockade in classical Hodgkin lymphoma. Study findings and constraints: Compared with baseline, CD4+ but not CD8+ TCR diversity had risen significantly by C4D1. Reports described newly diagnosed patients as having lower baseline TCR diversity than healthy donors.

All trial patients relapsed after autologous stem cell transplantation. Note on this clone: Its antigen is still unknown.

The repertoire was sequenced with immunoSEQ multiplex PCR; TCRdb's copy has only in-frame clones and lacks some. The data show about 100,000 clones, with around 89% seen just once and 15% to 20% held by the top ten. This specimen consisted of peripheral blood mononuclear cells (PBMCs), obtained before the second cycle of nivolumab. The receptor was derived from a human donor with classical Hodgkin lymphoma.

The CDR3 is CASSLSGSSYNEQFF. Written as DNA, the CDR3 is TGTGCCAGCAGCTTAAGCGGGAGCTCCTACAATGAGCAGTTCTTC. The chain carries TRBV7-8 and TRBJ2-1; 8 bases line up with TRBD2. V was clipped by 2 bases and J by 0 bases; unmatched bases: 0. The CDR3 has 15 residues. Germline assignment: CDR1 SGHVS and CDR2 FQNEAQ.